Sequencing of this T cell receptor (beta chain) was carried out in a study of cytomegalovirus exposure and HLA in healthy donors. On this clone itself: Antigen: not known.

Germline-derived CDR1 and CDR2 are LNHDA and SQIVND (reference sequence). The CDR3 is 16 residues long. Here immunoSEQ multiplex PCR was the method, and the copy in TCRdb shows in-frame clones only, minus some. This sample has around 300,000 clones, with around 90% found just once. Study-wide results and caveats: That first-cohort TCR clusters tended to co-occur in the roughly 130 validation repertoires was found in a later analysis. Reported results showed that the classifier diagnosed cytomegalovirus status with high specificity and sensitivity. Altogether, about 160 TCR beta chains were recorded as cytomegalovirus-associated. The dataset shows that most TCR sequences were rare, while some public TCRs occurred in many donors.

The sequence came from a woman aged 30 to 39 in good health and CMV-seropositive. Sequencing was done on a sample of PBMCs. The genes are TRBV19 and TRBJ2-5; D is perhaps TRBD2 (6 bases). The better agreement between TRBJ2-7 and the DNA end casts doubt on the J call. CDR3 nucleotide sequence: TGTGCCAGTAGTATGGGGAGGCAGGGCCGCATCTACGAGCAGTACTTC. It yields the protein CASSMGRQGRIYEQYF.